This entry lists 2 T cell receptor beta chains sequenced from one sample in a study of blood T cell repertoires in COVID-19. The repertoire was sequenced with immunoSEQ multiplex PCR; TCRdb's copy has only in-frame clones and lacks some. The repertoire consists of about 180,000 clones, with roughly 90% occurring once and the leading ten covering approximately 1.4%. Sequenced material: peripheral blood. These receptors all stem from a woman aged 50 to 60 with acute or convalescent COVID-19.

This clone was picked up one time. The gene calls are TRBV12-3 or TRBV12-4 and TRBJ1-2; maybe TRBD1 (5 bases). The CDR3 is 13 amino acids. The germline V and J ends were trimmed by 7 bases and 7 bases, with 16 bases remaining between them. CDR3 coding DNA: TGTGCCAGCACCCTCAGTGCAGGGCCTGGCTACACCTTC. Amino acid sequence: CASTLSAGPGYTF.

The chain has TRBV7-7 and TRBJ2-1, with D possibly being TRBD1 (5 bases). Germline V gives CDR1 SSHAT, CDR2 FNYEAQ (reference sequence). This CDR3 is built from 14 residues. The V end lost 1 base, the J end lost 4 bases, and 8 bases lay between the germline ends. The CDR3 bases are TGTGCCAGCAGCTTAGGGGGCAGTTACAATGAGCAGTTCTTC. This sequence encodes CASSLGGSYNEQFF.